The 29 T cell receptor beta chains listed next were all sequenced from one sample in a study of blood T cell repertoires in COVID-19. Profiling relied on immunoSEQ multiplex PCR, and the TCRdb table lists in-frame clones only, not all of them. The sample holds some 250,000 clones, around 83% seen once. The specimen sequenced was peripheral blood. All receptors derive from a man aged 25-45 years who had recovered from COVID-19.

The chain joins TRBV28 to TRBJ1-5; 7 bases are shared with TRBD1. J was trimmed by 0 bases and V by 5 bases; bases with no gene match: 16. Germline V gives CDR1 MDHEN, CDR2 SYDVKM. This CDR3 has 19 residues. CDR3 in DNA: TGTGCCAGCAGTCCCCGAAGGGGGCGAGTAATCAGTAGCAATCAGCCCCAGCATTTT. Translating it yields CASSPRRGRVISSNQPQHF.

The chain joins TRBV10-3 to TRBJ2-1; D is possibly TRBD2 (5 bases). The V end lost 3 bases, the J end lost 8 bases, and 17 bases lay between the germline ends. This CDR3 comprises 15 residues. Germline V CDR1 and CDR2: ENHRY, SYGVKD. This chain's CDR3 is CAISDLGRTGDEQFF. In DNA, the CDR3 is TGTGCCATCAGTGATCTCGGAAGGACCGGGGATGAGCAGTTCTTC.

This chain uses TRBV7-6 with TRBJ2-1, with 12 bases identical to TRBD2. The V gene end was trimmed by 1 base and the J gene end by 8 bases; junction bases not matched to a gene: 3. Germline CDR1 and CDR2: SGHVS and FNYEAQ. The CDR3 sequence is 15 residues long. In DNA, the CDR3 is TGTGCCAGCAGCTTAGGGACTAGCGGGGTTTATGAGCAGTTCTTC. Protein product: CASSLGTSGVYEQFF.

The chain couples TRBV2 to TRBJ1-6; D is unresolved. V lost 4 bases to trimming and J lost 3 bases, with 7 bases between them. Germline CDR1 is SNHLY and CDR2 is FYNNEI. The CDR3 is 14 amino acids. CDR3 protein: CASSVQVYNSPLHF. The CDR3 nucleotides are TGTGCCAGCAGTGTTCAGGTCTATAATTCACCCCTCCACTTT.

The V gene is TRBV19, the J gene TRBJ1-2; tentatively, D is TRBD1 (6 bases). V lost 2 bases to trimming and J lost 2 bases, with 9 bases between them. CDR1 is LNHDA and CDR2 is SQIVND in the germline V gene (reference sequence). There are 14 residues in the CDR3. The CDR3 DNA sequence: TGTGCCAGTAGTATAAGGACAGACAACTATGGCTACACCTTC. It translates to CASSIRTDNYGYTF.

The rearrangement joins TRBV12-3 or TRBV12-4 to TRBJ1-2; D unresolved. CDR3 length: 13 amino acids. V lost 5 bases and J 4 bases, leaving 11 bases between the germline ends. The CDR3 protein is CASSPRSLYGYTF. As DNA, the CDR3 is TGTGCCAGCAGTCCCCGGTCCCTCTATGGCTACACCTTC.

A remark on this clone: Additional DNA sequences in this sample encode the identical CDR3. The gene calls are TRBV6-4 and TRBJ2-1; a weak D match, TRBD1 (6 bases). The germline V gene has CDR1 MRHNA and CDR2 SNTAGT. Trimming shortened V by 6 bases and J by 10 bases, and 16 bases separated the two germline ends. The CDR3 is made up of 13 amino acids. This CDR3 is CASSAGTPGEQFF. CDR3 DNA sequence: TGTGCCAGCAGCGCCGGGACACCGGGGGAGCAGTTCTTC.

The rearrangement links TRBV4-1 to TRBJ1-1, with D uncertain. Germline V gene sequence: CDR1 MGHRA, CDR2 YSYEKL. Deletions cut 2 bases from V and 5 bases from J, with 12 bases between. The CDR3 is 14 residues long. The CDR3, as DNA: TGCGCCAGCAGCCAATTACCGGGTGGGACTGAAGCTTTCTTT. Translated: CASSQLPGGTEAFF.

V and J are TRBV7-2 and TRBJ2-1; 14 bases agree with TRBD2. This CDR3 has 17 residues. J was trimmed by 1 base and V by 2 bases; bases with no gene match: 1. Looked up from germline, CDR1 is SGHTA and CDR2 is FQGNSA. The CDR3: CASSLRLAGGSYNEQFF. Written as DNA, the CDR3 is TGTGCCAGCAGCTTAAGACTAGCGGGGGGGTCCTACAATGAGCAGTTCTTC.

The V gene is TRBV7-2, the J gene TRBJ1-1; D call uncertain. Germline V CDR1 and CDR2: SGHTA, FQGNSA. The CDR3 length is 13 residues. V lost 1 base, J lost 7 bases, and 10 bases lay in between. The CDR3 is CASSLGLAGEAFF. The CDR3, as DNA: TGTGCCAGCAGCTTAGGGTTGGCAGGTGAAGCTTTCTTT.

The rearrangement uses TRBV9 and TRBJ2-1; 7 nucleotides match TRBD2. After removal of 0 bases from V and 9 bases from J, the junction contained 15 bases not matched to a gene. Germline V gene data show CDR1 as SGDLS and CDR2 as YYNGEE. CDR3 length equals 17 residues. The CDR3 DNA reads as TGTGCCAGCAGCGTAGGCTCTAATCGACTAGCAGGCGGTGAGCAGTTCTTC. As protein: CASSVGSNRLAGGEQFF.

This clone was counted many times. The rearrangement uses TRBV28 and TRBJ2-2, with 9 bases aligning to TRBD2. The CDR3 totals 14 residues. Germline V lookup: CDR1 MDHEN, CDR2 SYDVKM. V shed 7 bases and J 5 bases; nucleotides not matched to a gene: 5. CDR3 sequence (DNA): TGTGCCAGCAAGAGACTAGCGGAGACCGGGGAGCTGTTTTTT. Translated: CASKRLAETGELFF.

V and J are TRBV5-1 and TRBJ1-5; 9 nucleotides agree with TRBD1. CDR3 length: 15 residues. The V gene end was trimmed by 0 bases and the J gene end by 7 bases; junction bases not matched to a gene: 5. Germline V gene sequence: CDR1 SGHRS, CDR2 YFSETQ. The CDR3 loop reads CASSLGTGGQQPQHF. CDR3 DNA: TGCGCCAGCAGCTTGGGCACAGGGGGCCAGCAGCCCCAGCATTTT. Full variable domain (outside the CDR3, taken from reference TRBV5-1 and TRBJ1-5): KAGVTQTPRYLIKTRGQQVTLSCSPISGHRSVSWYQQTPGQGLQFLFEYFSETQRNKGNFPGRFSGRQFSNSRSEMNVSTLELGDSALYLCASSLGTGGQQPQHFGDGTRLSIL.

The genes are TRBV5-6 and TRBJ2-5; weak D call: TRBD1 (5 bases). The V end lost 6 bases, the J end lost 5 bases, and 23 bases lay between the germline ends. This CDR3 is 16 amino acids long. From germline, CDR1 is SGHDT and CDR2 YYEEEE. The CDR3 is CASTLQTVFKTETQYF. The DNA for the CDR3 is TGTGCCAGCACACTTCAGACAGTGTTCAAAACGGAGACCCAGTACTTC.

This clone showed up just a few times. This chain links TRBV19 with TRBJ2-3; TRBD2 matches at 9 bases. Germline lookup yields CDR1 LNHDA and CDR2 SQIVND (reference sequence). The trim removed 3 bases at V and 2 bases at J, leaving 6 bases unmatched. CDR3 length: 16 amino acids. Here the CDR3 reads CASSIGAGGNTDTQYF. CDR3 nucleotide sequence: TGTGCCAGTAGTATCGGAGCGGGGGGAAACACAGATACGCAGTATTTT.

The J gene is TRBJ1-5, the V gene TRBV6-1; no definite D call. The CDR3 has 15 residues. Germline values: CDR1 MNHNS, CDR2 SASEGT. The ends were cut back, 2 bases at V and 2 bases at J, with 10 bases in the middle. The DNA for the CDR3 is TGTGCCAGCAGTGAACCAGTGGAGGGCAATCAGCCCCAGCATTTT. As protein: CASSEPVEGNQPQHF.

The gene calls are TRBV7-9 and TRBJ2-7; 10 bases line up with TRBD2. Germline CDR1 is SEHNR and CDR2 is FQNEAQ (reference sequence). The CDR3 is made up of 18 amino acids. The trim removed 2 bases at V and 0 bases at J, leaving 10 bases unmatched. CDR3 region: CASSLWVGSSGSSYEQYV. In nucleotides, the CDR3 is TGTGCCAGCAGCTTATGGGTCGGATCTAGCGGGAGCTCCTACGAGCAGTACGTC.

This chain uses TRBV11-2 with TRBJ1-3; tentative D call: TRBD1 (6 bases). The germline gives CDR1 SGHAT, CDR2 FQNNGV. There are 16 residues in the CDR3. V was shortened by 3 bases and J by 4 bases, with 16 bases between the two germline ends. The CDR3 protein is CASSLVTGSGGNTIYF. The DNA for the CDR3 is TGTGCCAGCAGCTTGGTCACAGGGTCGGGAGGAAACACCATATATTTT.

The rearrangement links TRBV2 to TRBJ2-3; the match to TRBD2 covers 9 bases. V trimming: 6 bases; J trimming: 5 bases; junction bases outside the gene matches: 9. Germline CDR1 and CDR2: SNHLY and FYNNEI. The CDR3 is made up of 15 amino acids. In DNA form, the CDR3 reads TGTGCCAGCAGCCCGCGGGGGGGCCATGGAGATACGCAGTATTTT. It encodes CASSPRGGHGDTQYF.

V gene TRBV5-1 combines with J gene TRBJ2-3, with 11 bases lining up with TRBD2. Trimming cost V 5 bases and J 0 bases; bases outside gene matches: 5. Germline V gives CDR1 SGHRS, CDR2 YFSETQ. The CDR3 is made up of 16 amino acids. CDR3 sequence: CASSSVAGGSTDTQYF. For the CDR3, the DNA is TGCGCCAGCAGTTCCGTAGCGGGGGGGAGCACAGATACGCAGTATTTT.

The chain uses TRBV19 and TRBJ2-2; a weak D match, TRBD1 (7 bases). The CDR3 sequence is 13 residues long. V lost 8 bases and J lost 4, with 11 bases in between. Germline V gene lookup returns CDR1 LNHDA and CDR2 SQIVND (reference sequence). For the CDR3, the DNA is TGTGCCAGTCGACAGGGAGGCACCGGGGAGCTGTTTTTT. Amino acid sequence: CASRQGGTGELFF.

CDR3 nucleotide sequence: TGTGCCAGCAGTCCGGGACAGGGTACCTATGGCTACACCTTC. Its translation is CASSPGQGTYGYTF. The gene calls are TRBV2 and TRBJ1-2; TRBD1 matches 9 bases. With V trimmed by 5 bases and J by 4 bases, 5 bases remained unmatched. The CDR3 consists of 14 residues. Germline V gene data show CDR1 as SNHLY and CDR2 as FYNNEI.

The chain carries TRBV19 and TRBJ2-1; 12 nucleotides match TRBD2. The CDR3 spans 18 residues. Per germline, CDR1 LNHDA and CDR2 SQIVND (reference sequence). V gave up 2 bases and J gave up 1 base; unmatched junction bases: 6. CDR3 bases: TGTGCCAGTAGTATAAGACTAGCGGGGGCGCAGTCCTACAATGAGCAGTTCTTC. Translation gives CASSIRLAGAQSYNEQFF.

The J gene is TRBJ1-2, the V gene TRBV6-6; 8 bases align to TRBD1. Germline CDR1 and CDR2: MNHNY and SVGAGI (reference sequence). This CDR3 has 15 amino acids. After removal of 2 bases from V and 2 bases from J, the junction contained 4 bases not matched to a gene. The CDR3 bases are TGTGCCAGCAGTTACGGGACAGGAGAAAACTATGGCTACACCTTC. Protein sequence: CASSYGTGENYGYTF.

V is TRBV12-3 or TRBV12-4 and J is TRBJ1-1; D not resolved. CDR3 size: 12 residues. Trimming took off 11 bases at V and 5 bases at J, with 15 bases between the two ends. Written as DNA, the CDR3 is TGTGCCGGCGGTCGGGGTAAGACTGAAGCTTTCTTT. It translates to CAGGRGKTEAFF.

This clone was recorded once. The CDR3 sequence is CASSEAWRVGANVLTF. The CDR3 coding sequence is TGTGCCAGCAGTGAGGCTTGGCGGGTGGGGGCCAACGTCCTGACTTTC. The chain links TRBV6-1 to TRBJ2-6; D possibly corresponds to TRBD2 (5 bases). CDR3 length: 16 residues. CDR1 and CDR2 (germline): MNHNS, SASEGT. Trimming pared 3 bases from V and 4 bases from J, leaving 13 bases between.

As regards this clone: The junction departs from the called germline gene at one end, perhaps through a read error. This rearrangement joins TRBV28 to TRBJ1-1; D unresolved. Looked up from germline, CDR1 is MDHEN and CDR2 is SYDVKM. The CDR3 runs to 13 residues. CDR3 residues: CASTGWVNAEAFF. In nucleotides, the CDR3 is TGCGCCAGCACGGGGTGGGTGAACGCTGAGGCTTTCTTT.

The chain has TRBV4-2 and TRBJ2-3, with 15 bases identical to TRBD2. This CDR3 has 18 amino acids. The V and J ends lost 2 bases and 4 bases, in that order; junction bases with no gene match: 7. Per germline, CDR1 LGHNA and CDR2 YNFKEQ. The CDR3, as DNA: TGTGCCAGCAGCCAAAAAGGACTAGCGGGGGGGCCAGCAGATACGCAGTATTTT. It is translated as CASSQKGLAGGPADTQYF.

The rearrangement links TRBV11-2 to TRBJ1-4, with D perhaps TRBD1 (6 bases). The CDR3 consists of 14 residues. Germline lookup yields CDR1 SGHAT and CDR2 FQNNGV. Trimming removed 3 bases at V and 8 bases at J, with 13 bases between. CDR3 nucleotide sequence: TGTGCCAGCAGCTTTTGGGGGCAAGGAGAAAAACTGTTTTTT. This codes for CASSFWGQGEKLFF.